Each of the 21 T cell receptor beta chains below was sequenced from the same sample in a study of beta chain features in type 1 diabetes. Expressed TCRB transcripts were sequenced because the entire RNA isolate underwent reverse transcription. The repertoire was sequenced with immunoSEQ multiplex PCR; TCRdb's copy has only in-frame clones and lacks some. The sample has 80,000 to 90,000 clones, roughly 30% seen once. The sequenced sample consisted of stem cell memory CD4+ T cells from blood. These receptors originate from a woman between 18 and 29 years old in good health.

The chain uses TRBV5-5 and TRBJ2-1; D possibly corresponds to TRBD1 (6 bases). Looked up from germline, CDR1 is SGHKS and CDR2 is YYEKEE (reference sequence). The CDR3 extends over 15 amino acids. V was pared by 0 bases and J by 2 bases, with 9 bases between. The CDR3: CASSLVGAAYNEQFF. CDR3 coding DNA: TGTGCCAGCAGCTTGGTGGGGGCGGCCTACAATGAGCAGTTCTTC.

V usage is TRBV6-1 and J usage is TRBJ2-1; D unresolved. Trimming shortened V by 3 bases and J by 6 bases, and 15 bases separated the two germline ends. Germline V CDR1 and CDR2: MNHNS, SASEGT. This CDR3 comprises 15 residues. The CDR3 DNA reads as TGTGCCAGCAGTGATCGACTCGGTGCGGCCAATGAGCAGTTCTTC. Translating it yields CASSDRLGAANEQFF.

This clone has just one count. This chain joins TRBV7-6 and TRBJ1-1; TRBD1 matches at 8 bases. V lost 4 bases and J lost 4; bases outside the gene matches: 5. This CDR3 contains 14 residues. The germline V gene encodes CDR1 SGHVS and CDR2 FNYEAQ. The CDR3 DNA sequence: TGTGCCAGCAGCTCAGGTCAGGGGGCCACTGAAGCTTTCTTT. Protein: CASSSGQGATEAFF.

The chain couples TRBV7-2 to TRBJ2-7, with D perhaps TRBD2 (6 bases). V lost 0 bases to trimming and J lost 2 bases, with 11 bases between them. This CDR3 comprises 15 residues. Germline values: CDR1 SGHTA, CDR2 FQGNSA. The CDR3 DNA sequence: TGTGCCAGCAGCTTAGCGGCGCGGGAAACCTACGAGCAGTACTTC. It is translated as CASSLAARETYEQYF.

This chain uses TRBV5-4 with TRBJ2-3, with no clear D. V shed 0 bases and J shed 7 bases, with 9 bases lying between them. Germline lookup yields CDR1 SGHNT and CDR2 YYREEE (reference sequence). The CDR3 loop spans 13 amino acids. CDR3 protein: CASSLEGGNTQYF. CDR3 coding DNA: TGTGCCAGCAGCTTGGAAGGCGGCAATACGCAGTATTTT.

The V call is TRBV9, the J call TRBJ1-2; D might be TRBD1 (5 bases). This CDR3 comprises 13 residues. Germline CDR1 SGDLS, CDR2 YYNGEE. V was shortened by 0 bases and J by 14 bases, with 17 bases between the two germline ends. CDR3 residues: CASSVEGNGRSTF. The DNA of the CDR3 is TGTGCCAGCAGCGTAGAGGGGAACGGCAGGTCGACCTTC.

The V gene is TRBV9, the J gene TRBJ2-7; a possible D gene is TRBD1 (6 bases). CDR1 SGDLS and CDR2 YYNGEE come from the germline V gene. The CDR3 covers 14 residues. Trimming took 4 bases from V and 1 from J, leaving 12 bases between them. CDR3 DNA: TGTGCCAGCAGCCCAGGGGTGCAATCCTACGAGCAGTACTTC. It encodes CASSPGVQSYEQYF.

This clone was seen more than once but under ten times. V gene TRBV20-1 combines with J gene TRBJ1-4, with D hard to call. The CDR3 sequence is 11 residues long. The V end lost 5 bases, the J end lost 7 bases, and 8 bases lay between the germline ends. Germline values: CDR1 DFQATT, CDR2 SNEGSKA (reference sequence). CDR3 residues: CSAASGEKLFF. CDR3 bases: TGCAGTGCTGCCTCGGGTGAAAAACTGTTTTTT.

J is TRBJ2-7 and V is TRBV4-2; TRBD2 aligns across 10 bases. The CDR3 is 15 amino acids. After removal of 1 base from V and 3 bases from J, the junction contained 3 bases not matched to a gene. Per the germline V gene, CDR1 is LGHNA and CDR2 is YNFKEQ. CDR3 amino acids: CASSQVAGGNYEQYF. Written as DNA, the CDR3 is TGTGCCAGCAGCCAAGTAGCGGGAGGAAACTACGAGCAGTACTTC.

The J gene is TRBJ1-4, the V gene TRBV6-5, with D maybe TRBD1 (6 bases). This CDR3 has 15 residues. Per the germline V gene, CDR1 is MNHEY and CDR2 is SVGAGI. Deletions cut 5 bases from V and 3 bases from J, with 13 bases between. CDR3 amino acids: CASSMGDRPNEKLFF. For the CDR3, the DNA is TGTGCCAGCAGTATGGGAGACAGGCCTAATGAAAAACTGTTTTTT.

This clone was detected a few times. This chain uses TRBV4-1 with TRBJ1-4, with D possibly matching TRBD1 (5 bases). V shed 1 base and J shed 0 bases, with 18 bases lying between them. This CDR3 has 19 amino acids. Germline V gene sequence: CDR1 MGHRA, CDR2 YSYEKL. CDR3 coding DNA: TGCGCCAGCAGCCAAGCTTCAGGAATTCCGGGGGCAACTAATGAAAAACTGTTTTTT. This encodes CASSQASGIPGATNEKLFF.

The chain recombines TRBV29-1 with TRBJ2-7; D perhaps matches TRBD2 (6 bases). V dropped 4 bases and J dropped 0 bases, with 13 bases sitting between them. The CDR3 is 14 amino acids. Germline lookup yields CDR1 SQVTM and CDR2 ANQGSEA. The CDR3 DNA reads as TGCAGCGTTGTAAGGGACTGGAGCTCCTACGAGCAGTACTTC. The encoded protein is CSVVRDWSSYEQYF.

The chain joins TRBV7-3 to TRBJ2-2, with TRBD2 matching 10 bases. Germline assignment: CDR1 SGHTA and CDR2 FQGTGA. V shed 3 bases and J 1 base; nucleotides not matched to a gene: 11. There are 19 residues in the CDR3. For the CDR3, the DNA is TGTGCCAGCAGCTTTTCTGCCAGCGGGGGGGCCCTGAACACCGGGGAGCTGTTTTTT. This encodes CASSFSASGGALNTGELFF.

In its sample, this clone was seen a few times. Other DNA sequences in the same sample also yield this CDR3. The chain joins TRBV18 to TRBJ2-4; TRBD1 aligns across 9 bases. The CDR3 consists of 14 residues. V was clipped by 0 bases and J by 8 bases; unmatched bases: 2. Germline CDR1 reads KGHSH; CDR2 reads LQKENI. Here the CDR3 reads CASSPPGQGDIQYF. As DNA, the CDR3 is TGTGCCAGCTCACCACCGGGACAGGGTGACATTCAGTACTTC.

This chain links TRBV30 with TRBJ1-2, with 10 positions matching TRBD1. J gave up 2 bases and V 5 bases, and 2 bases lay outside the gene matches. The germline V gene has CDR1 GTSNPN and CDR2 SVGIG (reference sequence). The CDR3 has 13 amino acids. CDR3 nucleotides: TGTGCCTGGTGGGACAGGGGCAACTATGGCTACACCTTC. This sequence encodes CAWWDRGNYGYTF. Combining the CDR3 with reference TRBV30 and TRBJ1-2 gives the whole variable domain SQTIHQWPATLVQPVGSPLSLECTVEGTSNPNLYWYRQAAGRGLQLLFYSVGIGQISSEVPQNLSASRPQDRQFILSSKKLLLSDSGFYLCAWWDRGNYGYTFGSGTRLTVV.

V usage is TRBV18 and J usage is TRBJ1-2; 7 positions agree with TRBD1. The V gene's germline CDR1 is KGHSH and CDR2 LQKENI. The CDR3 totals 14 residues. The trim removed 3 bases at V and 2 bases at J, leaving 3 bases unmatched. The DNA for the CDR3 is TGTGCCAGCTCACCTCAGGGGGAAAACTATGGCTACACCTTC. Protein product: CASSPQGENYGYTF.

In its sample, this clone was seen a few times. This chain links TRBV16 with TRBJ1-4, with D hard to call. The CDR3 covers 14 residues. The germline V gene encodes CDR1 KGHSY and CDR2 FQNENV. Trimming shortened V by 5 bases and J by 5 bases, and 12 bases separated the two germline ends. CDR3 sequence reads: CASSTPAGNEKLFF. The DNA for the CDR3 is TGTGCCAGCAGCACCCCGGCCGGGAATGAAAAACTGTTTTTT.

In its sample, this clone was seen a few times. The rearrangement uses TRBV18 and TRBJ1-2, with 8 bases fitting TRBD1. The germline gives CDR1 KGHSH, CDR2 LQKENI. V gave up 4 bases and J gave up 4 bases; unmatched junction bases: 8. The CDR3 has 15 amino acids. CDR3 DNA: TGTGCCAGCTCACTTAGCGGACAGGGTGCCTATGGCTACACCTTC. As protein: CASSLSGQGAYGYTF.

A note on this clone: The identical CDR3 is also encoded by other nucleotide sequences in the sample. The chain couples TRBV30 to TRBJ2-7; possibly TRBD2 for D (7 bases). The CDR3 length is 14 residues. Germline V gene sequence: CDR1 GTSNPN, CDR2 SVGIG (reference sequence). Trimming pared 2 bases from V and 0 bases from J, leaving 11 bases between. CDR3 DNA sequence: TGTGCCTGGAGTAGGGGGGGTGCCTCCTACGAGCAGTACTTC. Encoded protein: CAWSRGGASYEQYF.

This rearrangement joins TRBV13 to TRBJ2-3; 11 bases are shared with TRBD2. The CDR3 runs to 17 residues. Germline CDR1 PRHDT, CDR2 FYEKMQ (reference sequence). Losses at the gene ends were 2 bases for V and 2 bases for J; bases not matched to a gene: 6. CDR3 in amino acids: CASSLKLAGAFTDTQYF. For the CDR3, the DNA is TGTGCCAGCAGCTTAAAACTAGCGGGAGCGTTCACAGATACGCAGTATTTT. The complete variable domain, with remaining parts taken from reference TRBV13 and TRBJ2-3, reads AAGVIQSPRHLIKEKRETATLKCYPIPRHDTVYWYQQGPGQDPQFLISFYEKMQSDKGSIPDRFSAQQFSDYHSELNMSSLELGDSALYFCASSLKLAGAFTDTQYFGPGTRLTVL.

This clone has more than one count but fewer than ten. CDR3 protein: CSVVGGATGANVLTF. In nucleotides, the CDR3 is TGCAGCGTTGTTGGGGGGGCGACTGGGGCCAACGTCCTGACTTTC. V and J are TRBV29-1 and TRBJ2-6, with TRBD2 as a possible D gene (7 bases). CDR1 and CDR2 from the germline V gene are SQVTM and ANQGSEA. V lost 4 bases, J lost 2 bases, and 12 bases lay in between. The CDR3 runs 15 residues.